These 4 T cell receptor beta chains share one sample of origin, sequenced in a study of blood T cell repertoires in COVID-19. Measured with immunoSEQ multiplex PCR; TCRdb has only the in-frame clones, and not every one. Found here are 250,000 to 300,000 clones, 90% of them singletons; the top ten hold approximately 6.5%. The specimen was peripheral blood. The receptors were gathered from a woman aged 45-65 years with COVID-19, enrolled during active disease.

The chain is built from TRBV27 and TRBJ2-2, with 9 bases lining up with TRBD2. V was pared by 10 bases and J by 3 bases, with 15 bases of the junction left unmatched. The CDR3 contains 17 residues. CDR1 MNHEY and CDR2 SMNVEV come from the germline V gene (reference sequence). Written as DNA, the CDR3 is TGTGCCACCCGCCAGGGTAGCGGGAGTTTGTACACCGGGGAGCTGTTTTTT. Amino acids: CATRQGSGSLYTGELFF.

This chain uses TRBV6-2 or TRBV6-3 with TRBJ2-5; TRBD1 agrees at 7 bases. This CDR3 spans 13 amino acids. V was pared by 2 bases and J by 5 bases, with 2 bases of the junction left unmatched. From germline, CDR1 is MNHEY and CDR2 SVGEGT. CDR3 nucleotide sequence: TGTGCCAGCAGTTACGGACAGGTGGAGACCCAGTACTTC. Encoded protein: CASSYGQVETQYF.

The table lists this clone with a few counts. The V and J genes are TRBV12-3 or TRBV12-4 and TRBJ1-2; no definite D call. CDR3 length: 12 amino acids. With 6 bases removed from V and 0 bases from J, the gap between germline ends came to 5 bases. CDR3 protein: CASRRTNYGYTF. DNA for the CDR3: TGTGCCAGCAGGCGGACTAACTATGGCTACACCTTC.

The CDR3 protein is CASSPSETEYNSPLHF. For the CDR3, the DNA is TGTGCCAGCTCACCATCTGAGACAGAATATAATTCACCCCTCCACTTT. The gene calls are TRBV18 and TRBJ1-6; perhaps TRBD1 as D (5 bases). With 2 bases removed from V and 4 bases from J, the gap between germline ends came to 12 bases. Germline CDR1 KGHSH, CDR2 LQKENI. The CDR3 runs 16 residues.